These T cell receptor beta chains were read from a single sample in a study of spatial heterogeneity in lung cancer. One entry per CDR3 protein results from TCRdb running MiXCR on the 5' RACE reads. The sample consists of roughly 80,000 distinct CDR3 sequences, about 12% of them appearing once. Source: PBMCs, taken at surgery. The receptors stem from a male donor with early-stage non-small cell lung cancer. The CDR3 runs from the conserved cysteine through the conserved F or W. The D gene is left open where the match is weak. Clone size is stated in some rows and not others, as once, few, many or a class when expanded.

CDR3	DNA	size	D	V	J
CASSSRTTSGVSYEQYF	TGTGCCAGCAGTTCCCGTACGACTAGCGGGGTATCCTACGAGCAGTACTTC	NA	TRBD2	TRBV6-1	TRBJ2-7
CAWSVPAGTSEKLFF	TGTGCCTGGAGTGTACCGGCAGGGACTAGCGAAAAACTGTTTTTT	NA	NA	TRBV30	TRBJ1-4
CSVGRSYEQYF	TGCAGTGTGGGTCGATCCTACGAGCAGTACTTC	NA	NA	TRBV20-1	TRBJ2-7
CASSLDSGWSYEQYF	TGCGCCAGCAGCTTGGATAGCGGGTGGTCCTACGAGCAGTACTTC	few	TRBD2	TRBV5-1	TRBJ2-7
CAIGLAGTTGELFF	TGTGCCATCGGCCTAGCGGGAACAACCGGGGAGCTGTTTTTT	few	TRBD2	TRBV10-3	TRBJ2-2
CSTNRGDEQFF	TGCAGCACCAACAGGGGGGATGAGCAGTTCTTC	NA	TRBD1	TRBV29-1	TRBJ2-1
CASGESPRTGELFF	TGCGCCAGCGGGGAGTCGCCCCGAACCGGGGAGCTGTTTTTT	few	NA	TRBV5-1	TRBJ2-2
CASSERSGETKNIQYF	TGTGCCAGCAGTGAACGGTCTGGGGAGACCAAAAACATTCAGTACTTC	many	NA	TRBV6-5	TRBJ2-4
CASSPRDGRWNEQFF	TGTGCCAGCAGCCCCCGGGACGGCCGCTGGAATGAGCAGTTCTTC	few	NA	TRBV14	TRBJ2-1
CASSQGLAGGAYEQYF	TGTGCCAGCAGCCAGGGCCTGGCGGGGGGGGCCTACGAGCAGTACTTC	NA	TRBD2	TRBV14	TRBJ2-7
CASSQSDYNSPLHF	TGTGCCAGCAGCCAAAGCGACTATAATTCACCCCTCCACTTT	NA	NA	TRBV3-1	TRBJ1-6
CASSPAASGSGETQYF	TGTGCCAGCAGCCCCGCGGCTAGCGGGAGTGGAGAGACCCAGTACTTC	many	TRBD2	TRBV12-3/TRBV12-4	TRBJ2-5
CASSDVHLQFF	TGTGCCAGCAGTGACGTTCACCTGCAGTTCTTC	NA	NA	TRBV6-1	TRBJ2-1
CSAANDILTGRGEETQYF	TGCAGTGCGGCGAACGACATCCTGACAGGGAGGGGGGAAGAGACCCAGTACTTC	few	NA	TRBV20-1	TRBJ2-5
CASSEEADGYTF	TGTGCCAGCAGTGAAGAGGCTGATGGCTACACCTTC	many	NA	TRBV2	TRBJ1-2
CASSQEKGVGGYTF	TGCGCCAGCAGCCAAGAAAAGGGGGTTGGTGGCTACACCTTC	few	NA	TRBV4-1	TRBJ1-2
CASSLTAPNYEQYF	TGTGCCAGCAGTTTAACAGCCCCTAACTACGAGCAGTACTTC	NA	NA	TRBV12-3/TRBV12-4	TRBJ2-7
CASSRRELNTEAFF	TGTGCCAGCAGCCGCCGCGAGCTGAACACTGAAGCTTTCTTT	few	NA	TRBV5-6	TRBJ1-1
CASSLASLEVYEQYF	TGTGCCAGCAGCTTGGCATCTCTGGAGGTCTACGAGCAGTACTTC	few	NA	TRBV5-6	TRBJ2-7
CASSFTGYQETQYF	TGTGCCAGCAGCTTTACGGGGTACCAAGAGACCCAGTACTTC	few	NA	TRBV7-9	TRBJ2-5
CASSLSIPSTGTYGYTF	TGTGCCAGCAGTTTATCGATTCCCTCGACAGGAACCTATGGCTACACCTTC	many	NA	TRBV27	TRBJ1-2
CASSLAAGYAGELFF	TGTGCCAGCAGCTTAGCAGCGGGGTACGCCGGGGAGCTGTTTTTT	NA	TRBD2	TRBV7-9	TRBJ2-2
CASSLAVRTYEQYF	TGTGCCAGCAGCTTGGCTGTCAGGACCTACGAGCAGTACTTC	NA	NA	TRBV5-5	TRBJ2-7
CASSTWTGGPDTQYF	TGTGCCAGCAGCACCTGGACAGGGGGCCCAGATACGCAGTATTTT	NA	TRBD1	TRBV7-9	TRBJ2-3
CASSEGASGETQYF	TGTGCCAGCAGTGAAGGCGCTAGCGGGGAAACCCAGTACTTC	NA	TRBD2	TRBV2	TRBJ2-5
CAISVDRFTDTQYF	TGTGCCATCAGTGTAGACCGGTTCACAGATACGCAGTATTTT	few	NA	TRBV10-3	TRBJ2-3
CASSLSSESSYNEQFF	TGTGCCAGCAGCTTATCTAGCGAAAGCTCCTACAATGAGCAGTTCTTC	few	NA	TRBV11-2	TRBJ2-1
CASSSFETGRDTDTQYF	TGTGCCAGCAGCTCTTTTGAGACCGGGAGGGACACAGATACGCAGTATTTT	few	TRBD2	TRBV7-9	TRBJ2-3
CAWSAPGWPRDNQPQHF	TGTGCCTGGAGTGCCCCCGGGTGGCCCCGGGACAATCAGCCCCAGCATTTT	few	NA	TRBV30	TRBJ1-5
CASSLRDRTEAFF	TGTGCCAGCAGCTTAAGGGACAGGACTGAAGCTTTCTTT	many	TRBD1	TRBV11-2	TRBJ1-1
CASSLTVNYGYTF	TGCGCCAGCAGCCTGACCGTAAACTATGGCTACACCTTC	many	NA	TRBV5-1	TRBJ1-2
CAWSVGYYGYTF	TGTGCCTGGAGTGTAGGGTACTATGGCTACACCTTC	NA	NA	TRBV30	TRBJ1-2
CSGGTGDNEQFF	TGCAGCGGCGGGACAGGGGACAATGAGCAGTTCTTC	few	TRBD1	TRBV29-1	TRBJ2-1
CASSAEETQYF	TGTGCCAGCAGTGCGGAGGAGACCCAGTACTTC	few	NA	TRBV6-1	TRBJ2-5
CAWSPLAGAGGELFF	TGTGCCTGGAGTCCCCTAGCGGGGGCGGGCGGGGAGCTGTTTTTT	NA	TRBD2	TRBV30	TRBJ2-2
CSAPWDSSYEQYF	TGCAGTGCGCCGTGGGACAGCTCCTACGAGCAGTACTTC	few	TRBD1	TRBV20-1	TRBJ2-7
CASSQDWIQQRGYTF	TGCGCCAGCAGCCAAGATTGGATCCAACAACGTGGCTACACCTTC	many	NA	TRBV4-1	TRBJ1-2
CASSSQGAFGYTF	TGTGCCAGCAGCTCCCAGGGGGCGTTTGGCTACACCTTC	many	TRBD1	TRBV7-9	TRBJ1-2
CASSQVPVLGTGELFF	TGCGCCAGCAGCCAAGTACCTGTCTTAGGGACCGGGGAGCTGTTTTTT	NA	NA	TRBV4-1	TRBJ2-2
CASNRDSFFSGANVLTF	TGTGCCTCCAACCGGGACAGCTTCTTCTCTGGGGCCAACGTCCTGACTTTC	few	TRBD1	TRBV2	TRBJ2-6
CASTPAPIYEQYF	TGTGCCAGCACCCCGGCCCCCATATACGAGCAGTACTTC	NA	NA	TRBV6-2/TRBV6-3	TRBJ2-7
CAWDSTDTQYF	TGTGCCTGGGACAGCACAGATACGCAGTATTTT	few	NA	TRBV30	TRBJ2-3
CASSAVSNAGVEQFF	TGTGCCAGCAGCGCAGTTTCGAACGCGGGGGTTGAGCAGTTCTTC	many	TRBD2	TRBV7-2	TRBJ2-1
CSADGAYEQYF	TGCAGTGCGGACGGTGCCTACGAGCAGTACTTC	few	NA	TRBV20-1	TRBJ2-7
CASSYGKGSIYNEQFF	TGTGCCAGCAGTTACGGGAAAGGCAGTATCTACAATGAGCAGTTCTTC	NA	NA	TRBV6-2/TRBV6-3	TRBJ2-1